One sample yielded the 10 T cell receptor beta chains listed below, sequenced in a study of OX40 agonist ivuxolimab in advanced cancers. This table comes from immunoSEQ multiplex PCR, and its TCRdb copy is limited to in-frame clones, with some not included. The data contain tens of thousands of clones, 89% of them singletons. This specimen was CD4+ or CD8+ T cells sorted from blood, taken in a trial of the OX40 agonist ivuxolimab. Every receptor here comes from an adult with an advanced solid tumor such as melanoma, head and neck, liver or kidney cancer.

This clone was counted a few times. A read error may produce the germline difference seen at one junction end. CDR3 residues: CSARQIPEGVF. CDR3 DNA: TGCAGTGCTAGGCAGATCCCGGAGGGTGTCTTT. The chain is built from TRBV20-1 and TRBJ1-1; D ambiguous. CDR1 is DFQATT and CDR2 is SNEGSKA in the germline V gene (reference sequence). This CDR3 has 11 amino acids.

The gene calls are TRBV9 and TRBJ2-2; D might be TRBD2 (6 bases). Germline-derived CDR1 and CDR2 are SGDLS and YYNGEE. The CDR3 is made up of 17 amino acids. Trimming took off 5 bases at V and 5 bases at J, with 22 bases between the two ends. The CDR3: CASSTSGLTVRTGELFF. The CDR3 bases are TGTGCCAGCAGTACATCGGGACTCACCGTCAGGACCGGGGAGCTGTTTTTT.

The V and J genes are TRBV5-6 and TRBJ2-7; 7 bases are shared with TRBD2. This CDR3 contains 14 residues. V shed 1 base and J 5 bases; nucleotides not matched to a gene: 6. Germline V lookup: CDR1 SGHDT, CDR2 YYEEEE. The CDR3, as DNA: TGTGCCAGCAGCTTGAGTGGGAGGGTTGACGAGCAGTACTTC. Translated: CASSLSGRVDEQYF. Using reference TRBV5-6 and TRBJ2-7 for the parts outside the CDR3, the full variable domain is DAGVTQSPTHLIKTRGQQVTLRCSPKSGHDTVSWYQQALGQGPQFIFQYYEEEERQRGNFPDRFSGHQFPNYSSELNVNALLLGDSALYLCASSLSGRVDEQYFGPGTRLTVT.

The CDR3 loop reads CASSEYREGDQPQHF. CDR3 bases: TGTGCCAGCAGTGAATACAGGGAGGGGGATCAGCCCCAGCATTTT. The V and J genes are TRBV25-1 and TRBJ1-5, with D maybe TRBD1 (6 bases). V lost 0 bases to trimming and J lost 5 bases, with 11 bases between them. Germline V CDR1 and CDR2: MGHDK, SYGVNS. The CDR3 has 15 amino acids.

The V call is TRBV6-4, the J call TRBJ1-2; 7 bases align to TRBD1. V lost 6 bases and J lost 4; bases outside the gene matches: 5. CDR1 is MRHNA, CDR2 SNTAGT, per germline. The CDR3 is 13 residues long. CDR3 nucleotide sequence: TGTGCCAGCAGCCGACAGGGTAGCTATGGCTACACCTTC. This translates into CASSRQGSYGYTF.

The chain recombines TRBV5-1 with TRBJ2-1, with 7 bases identical to TRBD2. The V gene's germline CDR1 is SGHRS and CDR2 YFSETQ. V lost 6 bases, J lost 4 bases, and 10 bases stayed unmatched. This CDR3 contains 15 residues. CDR3 DNA sequence: TGCGCCAGCATGGTTGGCGGGAGAGGTTACAATGAGCAGTTCTTC. Protein product: CASMVGGRGYNEQFF.

V gene TRBV6-5 combines with J gene TRBJ1-1; 8 bases align to TRBD1. The V gene's germline CDR1 is MNHEY and CDR2 SVGAGI. V lost 5 bases, J lost 4 bases, and 6 bases stayed unmatched. This CDR3 contains 14 residues. The CDR3 sequence: CASSRTGRATEAFF. The DNA of the CDR3 is TGTGCCAGCAGTCGGACAGGGAGGGCCACTGAAGCTTTCTTT.

Regarding this clone: Compared with germline, one end of the junction differs, possibly owing to a read error. The rearrangement links TRBV5-4 to TRBJ1-2; tentative D call: TRBD1 (5 bases). CDR3 size: 13 residues. Germline V gene sequence: CDR1 SGHNT, CDR2 YYREEE (reference sequence). As DNA, the CDR3 is TGTGCCAGCAGTTTGGACGGGGCCTATGGCTACACCTTC. It translates to CASSLDGAYGYTF.

The rearrangement links TRBV7-9 to TRBJ1-4; possible D gene TRBD1, 6 bases. Looked up from germline, CDR1 is SEHNR and CDR2 is FQNEAQ (reference sequence). With 5 bases removed from V and 4 bases from J, the gap between germline ends came to 17 bases. The CDR3 is made up of 16 amino acids. CDR3 amino acids: CASSPKHREGNEKLFF. CDR3 nucleotides: TGTGCCAGCAGCCCAAAGCACAGGGAAGGTAATGAAAAACTGTTTTTT.

The rearrangement links TRBV4-2 to TRBJ1-3; D possibly corresponds to TRBD1 (6 bases). CDR3 size: 15 residues. Per the germline V gene, CDR1 is LGHNA and CDR2 is YNFKEQ. V was trimmed by 1 base and J by 4 bases, leaving 11 bases between them. CDR3 bases: TGTGCCAGCAGCCAAGTTAGGGGGAAAGGAAACACCATATATTTT. Translation: CASSQVRGKGNTIYF.